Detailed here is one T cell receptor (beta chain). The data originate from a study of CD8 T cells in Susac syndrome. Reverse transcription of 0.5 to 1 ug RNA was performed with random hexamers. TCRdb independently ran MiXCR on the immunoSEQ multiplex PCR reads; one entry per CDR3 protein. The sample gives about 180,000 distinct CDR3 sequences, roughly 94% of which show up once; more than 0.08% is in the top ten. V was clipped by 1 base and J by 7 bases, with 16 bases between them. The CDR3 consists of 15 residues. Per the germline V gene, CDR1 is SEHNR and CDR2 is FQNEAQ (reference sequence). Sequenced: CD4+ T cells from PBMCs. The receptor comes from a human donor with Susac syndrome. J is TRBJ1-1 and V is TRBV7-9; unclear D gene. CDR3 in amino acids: CASSLGGSLGNEAFF. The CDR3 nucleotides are TGTGCCAGCAGCTTAGGAGGGAGCTTGGGAAATGAAGCTTTCTTT.